A single T cell receptor (beta chain) is shown here with its context. Its antigen is not known. Time point specified: week 47, end of study. A 20-mer mutant IDH1 peptide at 300 ug was injected subcutaneously with topical imiquimod. This sample was included in a study of a mutant IDH1 vaccine in newly diagnosed glioma. The CDR3 length is 17 residues. Trimming took 4 bases from V and 1 from J; bases not matched to a gene: 11. The germline CDR1 and CDR2 sequences are SGHNT and YYREEE (reference sequence). Only in-frame clones appear in the TCRdb table, and some are missing; sequencing was by immunoSEQ multiplex PCR. The top ten clones hold about 5% of a sample with fewer than 55,000 clones, around 60% of them seen once.

This specimen was peripheral blood mononuclear cells (PBMCs), taken from a glioma patient whose treatment included an IDH1 peptide vaccine. This receptor was identified in a man aged 40-49 years with glioma. Some clones in this sample may be carry-over from other donors' samples. The rearrangement uses TRBV5-4 and TRBJ1-1; TRBD1 agrees at 9 bases. CDR3 sequence: CASSRVTGGDTNTEAFF. In DNA form, the CDR3 reads TGTGCCAGCAGCCGTGTTACAGGGGGCGACACGAACACTGAAGCTTTCTTT.